The 12 T cell receptor beta chains listed next were all sequenced from one sample in a study of T cells in Graves' hyperthyroidism and ophthalmopathy. TCR beta CDR3 regions were amplified from RNA. TCR CDR3 regions were first amplified by RT-PCR with HTBI primers. Each CDR3 protein gets one entry after TCRdb re-called the multiplex PCR reads with MiXCR. The profile shows roughly 56,000 distinct CDR3 sequences, less than 50% of them singletons. Sequenced sample: blood. These TCRs come from a woman aged 30 to 39 with Graves' ophthalmopathy.

Note on this clonotype: One end of the junction varies from germline; a read error may be responsible. The rearrangement joins TRBV7-9 to TRBJ1-4, with 7 bases fitting TRBD1. CDR1 SEHNR and CDR2 FQNEAQ come from the germline V gene (reference sequence). The length of the CDR3 is 15 residues. The CDR3 sequence is CSSSFMGQLNEKLFF. In nucleotides, the CDR3 is TGTTCCAGCAGCTTTATGGGACAGCTTAATGAAAAACTGTTTTTT.

In this sample, this clonotype turned up many times. V is TRBV28 and J is TRBJ1-1; D is unclear. CDR1 and CDR2 (germline): MDHEN, SYDVKM. The V end was cut by 3 bases, the J end by 11 bases, with 16 bases between. The CDR3 is made up of 13 amino acids. CDR3 amino acids: CASSFGGSWNAFF. CDR3 nucleotides: TGTGCCAGCAGTTTTGGAGGGTCCTGGAACGCTTTCTTT.

This clonotype has a count of ten or more. The V gene is TRBV5-8, the J gene TRBJ2-5, with 7 bases identical to TRBD2. CDR3 length: 15 amino acids. The germline gives CDR1 SGHTS, CDR2 YDEGEE. V shed 3 bases and J 2 bases; nucleotides not matched to a gene: 7. The CDR3 nucleotides read TGTGCCAGCAGCTGGACCCCTAGCGGTCAAGAGACCCAGTACTTC. The encoded protein is CASSWTPSGQETQYF.

The V call is TRBV20-1, the J call TRBJ2-7; 12 bases agree with TRBD1. CDR3 length: 16 residues. V gave up 3 bases and J gave up 0 bases; unmatched junction bases: 6. CDR1 DFQATT and CDR2 SNEGSKA come from the germline V gene (reference sequence). The CDR3 sequence: CSASGTGGMSSYEQYF. The CDR3 DNA is TGCAGTGCTAGCGGGACAGGGGGCATGAGCTCCTACGAGCAGTACTTC.

This clonotype was counted at least ten times. The chain joins TRBV28 to TRBJ1-2; no definite D call. From germline, CDR1 is MDHEN and CDR2 SYDVKM. The CDR3 runs to 11 residues. The germline V and J ends were trimmed by 4 bases and 7 bases, with 7 bases remaining between them. The CDR3 bases are TGTGCCAGCAGTTCCAGGTCTGGCTACACCTTC. Translating it yields CASSSRSGYTF.

This clonotype was seen at least ten times. CDR3 region: CASSVTGSTEAFF. The CDR3 nucleotides are TGTGCCAGCAGCGTTACAGGGAGCACTGAAGCTTTCTTT. The chain employs TRBV11-3 and TRBJ1-1; tentative D call: TRBD1 (6 bases). Germline CDR1 reads SGHNT; CDR2 reads YENEEA. Trimming removed 5 bases from V and 4 bases from J, with 11 bases in between. This CDR3 is 13 amino acids long.

This clonotype was observed once. The rearrangement links TRBV29-1 to TRBJ2-7, with 9 nucleotides matching TRBD2. Germline assignment: CDR1 SQVTM and CDR2 ANQGSEA. Losses at the gene ends were 8 bases for V and 2 bases for J; bases not matched to a gene: 7. The CDR3 runs to 13 residues. The DNA of the CDR3 is TGCAGCTTAGCCGGACTAGCGACCTACGAGCAGTACTTC. Translating gives CSLAGLATYEQYF.

Ten or more counts support this clonotype. This chain links TRBV5-4 with TRBJ1-4; TRBD1 agrees at 8 bases. J was trimmed by 5 bases and V by 5 bases; bases with no gene match: 8. The CDR3 is 15 residues long. Germline-derived CDR1 and CDR2 are SGHNT and YYREEE (reference sequence). The CDR3: CASSSGTGRNEKLFF. CDR3 coding DNA: TGTGCCAGCAGTTCCGGGACAGGCCGCAATGAAAAACTGTTTTTT.

The chain joins TRBV12-3 or TRBV12-4 to TRBJ2-2, with 12 bases aligning to TRBD1. This CDR3 is 16 amino acids long. V lost 5 bases, J lost 7 bases, and 8 bases stayed unmatched. CDR3 region: CASSHSGQGAVGELFF. CDR3 nucleotide sequence: TGTGCCAGCAGTCATTCGGGACAGGGGGCTGTCGGGGAGCTGTTTTTT.

The chain joins TRBV7-9 to TRBJ2-1; TRBD1 might be the D (5 bases). CDR3 length: 13 residues. V was shortened by 5 bases and J by 7 bases, with 12 bases between the two germline ends. Germline assignment: CDR1 SEHNR and CDR2 FQNEAQ (reference sequence). CDR3 sequence (DNA): TGTGCCAGCAGCCACAGGACAACTAATGAGCAGTTCTTC. Translated: CASSHRTTNEQFF.

This clonotype was recorded many times. The V call is TRBV24-1, the J call TRBJ2-7; maybe TRBD2 (6 bases). Trimming removed 3 bases at V and 5 bases at J, with 16 bases between. Germline-derived CDR1 and CDR2 are KGHDR and SFDVKD. This CDR3 region has 15 residues. The CDR3 DNA reads as TGTGCCACCAGTGATCCCGGGACTTCCTCTAACGAGCAGTACTTC. It encodes CATSDPGTSSNEQYF.

This clonotype was observed at least ten times. J is TRBJ1-1 and V is TRBV7-3; TRBD1 is a possible D gene (5 bases). This CDR3 spans 14 amino acids. Per germline, CDR1 SGHTA and CDR2 FQGTGA. The V end was cut by 3 bases, the J end by 1 base, with 9 bases between. The CDR3 reads CASSFDRTNTEAFF. The CDR3 nucleotides read TGTGCCAGCAGCTTCGACAGAACGAACACTGAAGCTTTCTTT.